Each of the 22 T cell receptor beta chains below was sequenced from the same sample in a study of cytomegalovirus exposure and HLA in healthy donors. This table comes from immunoSEQ multiplex PCR, and its TCRdb copy is limited to in-frame clones, with some not included. The sample includes about 150,000 clones, about 86% of them seen just once. The sequencing sample was made of PBMCs. The receptor set was obtained from a young man in good health and CMV-seropositive.

The rearrangement uses TRBV6-5 and TRBJ2-2; 9 nucleotides agree with TRBD2. The germline CDR1 and CDR2 sequences are MNHEY and SVGAGI. J lost 11 bases, V lost 8 bases, and 15 bases had no gene match. The CDR3 covers 15 residues. CDR3 nucleotides: TGTGCCAGCCTCCGGGCGGGAGGGGGAGGTGGAGAGCTGTTTTTT. Amino acids: CASLRAGGGGGELFF.

This chain connects TRBV2 to TRBJ2-3; D perhaps matches TRBD2 (6 bases). Germline V gene data show CDR1 as SNHLY and CDR2 as FYNNEI. V was cut by 6 bases and J by 2 bases, with 15 bases left in between. The CDR3 length is 15 residues. The CDR3, as DNA: TGTGCCAGCAGCCTCCCTATAGCGGACACAGATACGCAGTATTTT. It yields the protein CASSLPIADTDTQYF. Full variable domain (rest looked up from reference TRBV2 and TRBJ2-3): EPEVTQTPSHQVTQMGQEVILRCVPISNHLYFYWYRQILGQKVEFLVSFYNNEISEKSEIFDDQFSVERPDGSNFTLKIRSTKLEDSAMYFCASSLPIADTDTQYFGPGTRLTVL.

This clone was counted once. J is TRBJ2-7 and V is TRBV9; tentative D call: TRBD1 (5 bases). Trimming shortened V by 4 bases and J by 2 bases, and 16 bases separated the two germline ends. CDR3 length: 15 amino acids. Germline-derived CDR1 and CDR2 are SGDLS and YYNGEE. This CDR3 is CASSPNTWTTYEQYF. The CDR3 nucleotides are TGTGCCAGCAGCCCAAACACCTGGACAACCTACGAGCAGTACTTC.

J is TRBJ1-1 and V is TRBV5-1; 7 positions agree with TRBD1. The CDR3 covers 14 residues. J lost 2 bases, V lost 4 bases, and 5 bases had no gene match. Germline CDR1 reads SGHRS; CDR2 reads YFSETQ. DNA for the CDR3: TGCGCCAGCAGCCCTCGGGACAGAAACACTGAAGCTTTCTTT. Translating it yields CASSPRDRNTEAFF.

The CDR3 sequence is CASSESGGCNEQFF. The CDR3 DNA follows: TGTGCCAGCAGTGAGAGCGGGGGCTGCAATGAGCAGTTCTTC. V and J are TRBV6-4 and TRBJ2-1; 8 positions match TRBD2. V dropped 3 bases and J dropped 6; count of bases not matched to a gene: 4. Germline CDR1 reads MRHNA; CDR2 reads SNTAGT. The CDR3 extends over 14 amino acids.

The rearrangement links TRBV5-5 to TRBJ2-1, with TRBD1 as a possible D gene (6 bases). V dropped 7 bases and J dropped 1 base, with 12 bases sitting between them. The CDR3 is 14 residues long. The germline gives CDR1 SGHKS, CDR2 YYEKEE (reference sequence). This CDR3 is CASWGQGSYNEQFF. CDR3 DNA sequence: TGTGCCAGCTGGGGGCAGGGATCCTACAATGAGCAGTTCTTC.

The gene calls are TRBV6-1 and TRBJ2-7; 10 bases fit TRBD1. CDR3 length: 15 residues. Germline assignment: CDR1 MNHNS and CDR2 SASEGT. V shed 6 bases and J 2 bases; nucleotides not matched to a gene: 7. CDR3 in DNA: TGTGCCAGCAGACATTTAGGGACAGGGGCCTACGAGCAGTACTTC. This translates into CASRHLGTGAYEQYF.

The rearrangement links TRBV25-1 to TRBJ1-2; tentatively, D is TRBD1 (5 bases). CDR1 and CDR2 from the germline V gene are MGHDK and SYGVNS. Trimming shortened V by 10 bases and J by 4 bases, and 16 bases separated the two germline ends. This CDR3 is 13 amino acids long. The CDR3 spells CATHRGGTYGYTF. The CDR3 nucleotides read TGTGCCACCCACCGGGGAGGGACCTATGGCTACACCTTC.

J is TRBJ1-2 and V is TRBV4-1, with D uncertain. V lost 0 bases, J lost 6 bases, and 14 bases lay in between. CDR3 length: 15 amino acids. Germline CDR1 is MGHRA and CDR2 is YSYEKL. The CDR3 DNA reads TGCGCCAGCAGCCAAGAGGGCGGGCTATTTGATGGCTACACCTTC. As protein: CASSQEGGLFDGYTF.

The chain carries TRBV6-5 and TRBJ2-3; 11 bases match TRBD1. Looked up from germline, CDR1 is MNHEY and CDR2 is SVGAGI. This CDR3 comprises 15 residues. V lost 2 bases to trimming and J lost 4 bases; unmatched junction nucleotides: 2. Written as DNA, the CDR3 is TGTGCCAGCAGTTACGGGACAGGGGGGTCAGATACGCAGTATTTT. Translating it yields CASSYGTGGSDTQYF.

The chain links TRBV29-1 to TRBJ2-1; 7 nucleotides align to TRBD1. Germline V gene lookup returns CDR1 SQVTM and CDR2 ANQGSEA. Losses at the gene ends were 7 bases for V and 6 bases for J; bases not matched to a gene: 6. CDR3 length: 12 amino acids. CDR3 in amino acids: CSGADRRNEQFF. CDR3 coding DNA: TGCAGCGGGGCGGACAGGCGCAATGAGCAGTTCTTC.

This clone was recorded once. The gene calls are TRBV6-6 and TRBJ2-3; possibly TRBD1 for D (6 bases). The CDR3 has 13 amino acids. Trimming stripped 7 bases from V and 5 bases from J, with 13 bases between. The germline CDR1 and CDR2 sequences are MNHNY and SVGAGI (reference sequence). The CDR3 DNA follows: TGTGCCAGCAATTGGGGGCCGGGAGATACGCAGTATTTT. Amino acids: CASNWGPGDTQYF.

The chain joins TRBV4-3 to TRBJ2-7; TRBD1 agrees at 9 bases. V shed 1 base and J 3 bases; nucleotides not matched to a gene: 4. The CDR3 spans 15 residues. Germline assignment: CDR1 LGHNA and CDR2 YSLEER. CDR3 nucleotides: TGCGCCAGCAGCCAAGCACCGACAGGGGGCTACGAGCAGTACTTC. This encodes CASSQAPTGGYEQYF.

On this clone: Other DNA sequences of this sample code for an identical CDR3. V and J are TRBV19 and TRBJ2-2; 8 nucleotides align to TRBD1. The V gene end was trimmed by 6 bases and the J gene end by 11 bases; junction bases not matched to a gene: 2. The CDR3 is made up of 11 amino acids. CDR1 and CDR2 from the germline V gene are LNHDA and SQIVND (reference sequence). In DNA form, the CDR3 reads TGTGCCAGTAGCTCAGGGGGCGAGCTGTTTTTT. This gives the protein CASSSGGELFF.

The rearrangement links TRBV5-1 to TRBJ2-1; D is unresolved. With 4 bases removed from V and 0 bases from J, the gap between germline ends came to 11 bases. Germline V gives CDR1 SGHRS, CDR2 YFSETQ. This CDR3 is built from 15 residues. The CDR3 nucleotides read TGCGCCAGCAGCACTCAACAGAGCTCCTACAATGAGCAGTTCTTC. It is translated as CASSTQQSSYNEQFF. Complete variable domain (other parts from reference TRBV5-1 and TRBJ2-1): KAGVTQTPRYLIKTRGQQVTLSCSPISGHRSVSWYQQTPGQGLQFLFEYFSETQRNKGNFPGRFSGRQFSNSRSEMNVSTLELGDSALYLCASSTQQSSYNEQFFGPGTRLTVL.

The rearrangement links TRBV5-5 to TRBJ2-5; 14 nucleotides line up with TRBD2. The trim removed 4 bases at V and 4 bases at J, leaving 9 bases unmatched. This CDR3 comprises 17 residues. Per germline, CDR1 SGHKS and CDR2 YYEKEE (reference sequence). The CDR3, as DNA: TGTGCCAGCAGCGAGACTAGCGGGGGGGCCTGGAGAGAGACCCAGTACTTC. It yields the protein CASSETSGGAWRETQYF.

The V call is TRBV18, the J call TRBJ1-4; D remains ambiguous. Trimming shortened V by 0 bases and J by 1 base, and 12 bases separated the two germline ends. This CDR3 contains 17 residues. The germline CDR1 and CDR2 sequences are KGHSH and LQKENI. The DNA for the CDR3 is TGTGCCAGCTCACCACCGCGGGAGAAAGAAACTAATGAAAAACTGTTTTTT. The encoded protein is CASSPPREKETNEKLFF.

The chain carries TRBV23-1 and TRBJ1-1; 7 bases line up with TRBD1. TRBV23-1 counts as an open reading frame of uncertain function. The CDR3 spans 19 residues. Trimming at V came to 4 bases and at J to 4 bases, leaving 21 bases not matched to a gene. DNA of the CDR3: TGCGCCAGCAGTCGGGGGGCGCAGAGGGGAATCCAGGGGGGCACTGAAGCTTTCTTT. Its translation is CASSRGAQRGIQGGTEAFF.

The J gene is TRBJ2-5, the V gene TRBV6-5; 7 bases fit TRBD2. There are 16 residues in the CDR3. Germline CDR1 is MNHEY and CDR2 is SVGAGI. Trimming cost V 4 bases and J 4 bases; bases outside gene matches: 12. The CDR3 here is CASSWRSGGGGETQYF. DNA for the CDR3: TGTGCCAGCAGTTGGAGGAGTGGCGGGGGTGGAGAGACCCAGTACTTC.

V is TRBV27 and J is TRBJ1-1; D uncertain. CDR1 MNHEY and CDR2 SMNVEV come from the germline V gene (reference sequence). V was clipped by 1 base and J by 4 bases, with 7 bases between them. This CDR3 has 13 amino acids. CDR3 DNA sequence: TGTGCCAGCAGTTTATTTGCGGGCACTGAAGCTTTCTTT. It translates to CASSLFAGTEAFF.

The chain has TRBV9 and TRBJ1-2; 9 nucleotides match TRBD1. V lost 4 bases and J lost 8; bases outside the gene matches: 6. The CDR3 totals 13 residues. Germline lookup yields CDR1 SGDLS and CDR2 YYNGEE. The DNA for the CDR3 is TGTGCCAGCAGCACAGGGGGCGGGGAAGGCTACACCTTC. Translating gives CASSTGGGEGYTF.

The chain uses TRBV5-1 and TRBJ1-1, with TRBD1 matching 7 bases. CDR1 SGHRS and CDR2 YFSETQ come from the germline V gene. The CDR3 runs to 16 residues. V shed 0 bases, J shed 0 bases, and the junction held 5 bases outside the gene matches. CDR3 residues: CASSLGDRLMNTEAFF. CDR3 sequence (DNA): TGCGCCAGCAGCTTGGGGGACAGACTAATGAACACTGAAGCTTTCTTT.